Presented here are 26 T cell receptor beta chains from one specimen sequenced in a study of technical replicates of blood from several donors. Data came from immunoSEQ multiplex PCR; TCRdb stores just in-frame clones and leaves some out. In the table there are 62,000 or so clones, around 84% of which are singletons. Sequences were obtained from PBMCs. All receptors come from a human donor in good health. Some clones in this sample may be carry-over from other donors' samples.

V and J are TRBV7-2 and TRBJ2-2; maybe TRBD1 (6 bases). With 1 base removed from V and 5 bases from J, the gap between germline ends came to 14 bases. Germline V CDR1 and CDR2: SGHTA, FQGNSA. This CDR3 region has 16 residues. Written as DNA, the CDR3 is TGTGCCAGCAGCTTAGTCGGTCAGGGGTGGACCGGGGAGCTGTTTTTT. Its translation: CASSLVGQGWTGELFF.

The rearrangement links TRBV7-9 to TRBJ1-2; no clear D. Between the trimmed V and J ends, which lost 7 bases and 1 base, there was a span of 10 bases. The CDR3 length is 13 residues. Germline V gene data show CDR1 as SEHNR and CDR2 as FQNEAQ (reference sequence). The CDR3 nucleotides read TGTGCCAGCACCCAGTCCCGTAACTATGGCTACACCTTC. Amino acids: CASTQSRNYGYTF.

The gene calls are TRBV6-6 and TRBJ2-1; 8 bases match TRBD1. CDR3 length: 13 amino acids. J lost 9 bases, V lost 6 bases, and 7 bases had no gene match. The germline CDR1 and CDR2 sequences are MNHNY and SVGAGI (reference sequence). CDR3 loop: CASRGGQGVEQFF. CDR3 nucleotide sequence: TGTGCCAGCAGGGGCGGACAGGGTGTTGAGCAGTTCTTC.

The J gene is TRBJ1-4, the V gene TRBV4-3; the D is unclear. Trimming took 1 base from V and 8 from J, leaving 11 bases between them. This CDR3 has 14 amino acids. CDR1 is LGHNA, CDR2 YSLEER, per germline. This CDR3 reads CASSQVQGSEKLFF. CDR3 sequence (DNA): TGCGCCAGCAGCCAAGTTCAAGGTAGCGAAAAACTGTTTTTT.

The chain carries TRBV27 and TRBJ1-5; TRBD1 is a possible D gene (5 bases). The germline gives CDR1 MNHEY, CDR2 SMNVEV (reference sequence). This CDR3 is built from 15 residues. The ends were cut back, 5 bases at V and 6 bases at J, with 17 bases in the middle. The CDR3 sequence: CASSPWQGALQPQHF. In DNA form, the CDR3 reads TGTGCCAGCAGTCCATGGCAGGGTGCCCTTCAGCCCCAGCATTTT.

This rearrangement joins TRBV2 to TRBJ2-3; D is unresolved. CDR3 length equals 13 residues. Trimming stripped 5 bases from V and 5 bases from J, with 11 bases between. CDR1 and CDR2 from the germline V gene are SNHLY and FYNNEI. CDR3 nucleotides: TGTGCCAGCAGTTTACAGATTGGAGATACGCAGTATTTT. This encodes CASSLQIGDTQYF.

This clone was observed once. The rearrangement uses TRBV18 and TRBJ1-2; 10 bases line up with TRBD1. Per germline, CDR1 KGHSH and CDR2 LQKENI. The ends lost 6 bases at V and 2 bases at J; junction bases unmatched: 0. CDR3 length: 13 amino acids. Written as DNA, the CDR3 is TGTGCCAGCTCGGGACAGGGGAACTATGGCTACACCTTC. It encodes CASSGQGNYGYTF.

The CDR3: CASSYSKGRFGYTF. The CDR3 DNA reads as TGTGCCAGCAGTTACTCCAAGGGGCGCTTCGGCTACACCTTC. The chain is built from TRBV6-5 and TRBJ1-2, with a weak D call TRBD1 (5 bases). This CDR3 comprises 14 residues. Germline lookup yields CDR1 MNHEY and CDR2 SVGAGI. Trimming took 0 bases from V and 8 from J, leaving 13 bases between them.

J is TRBJ2-1 and V is TRBV7-2; 13 bases line up with TRBD2. The CDR3 totals 19 residues. From germline, CDR1 is SGHTA and CDR2 FQGNSA. V gave up 5 bases and J gave up 10 bases; unmatched junction bases: 20. CDR3 protein: CASSHGRGTSGRARREQFF. The DNA of the CDR3 is TGTGCCAGCAGCCATGGGCGGGGCACTAGCGGGAGGGCCAGGAGGGAGCAGTTCTTC.

This sequence joins TRBV20-1 and TRBJ1-2; no reliable D call. Germline V gene lookup returns CDR1 DFQATT and CDR2 SNEGSKA (reference sequence). CDR3 length equals 11 residues. The V end lost 6 bases, the J end lost 8 bases, and 13 bases lay between the germline ends. The CDR3 here is CSARRREGYTF. The CDR3 coding sequence is TGCAGTGCCCGGCGGAGGGAAGGCTACACCTTC.

The V and J genes are TRBV6-4 and TRBJ2-1; D is perhaps TRBD1 (6 bases). This CDR3 is built from 10 residues. Germline V lookup: CDR1 MRHNA, CDR2 SNTAGT. Trimming pared 8 bases from V and 9 bases from J, leaving 8 bases between. The chain's CDR3 is CASLQGEQFF. The CDR3 DNA reads as TGTGCCAGCTTACAGGGTGAGCAGTTCTTC.

CDR3 in DNA: TGTGCCACCAGCAGGAGTAGACAGGGCAAAAACATTCAGTACTTC. Translating it yields CATSRSRQGKNIQYF. The genes are TRBV15 and TRBJ2-4, with 7 bases matching TRBD1. J was trimmed by 3 bases and V by 3 bases; bases with no gene match: 5. Germline values: CDR1 LNHNV, CDR2 YYDKDF (reference sequence). The CDR3 has 15 amino acids.

The chain joins TRBV27 to TRBJ2-5; 9 bases map to TRBD1. The CDR3 totals 14 residues. CDR1 is MNHEY, CDR2 SMNVEV, per germline (reference sequence). V was pared by 5 bases and J by 4 bases, with 5 bases of the junction left unmatched. CDR3 bases: TGTGCCAGCAGTCCCAGGGACAGGGCAGAGACCCAGTACTTC. Translating gives CASSPRDRAETQYF.

This chain uses TRBV7-3 with TRBJ1-2; D gene uncertain. Deletions cut 5 bases from V and 8 bases from J, with 15 bases between. The V gene's germline CDR1 is SGHTA and CDR2 FQGTGA. This CDR3 has 13 amino acids. CDR3 region: CASSPGEGMGYTF. As DNA, the CDR3 is TGTGCCAGCAGCCCGGGCGAGGGTATGGGCTACACCTTC.

The J gene is TRBJ2-7, the V gene TRBV9, with 8 positions matching TRBD2. Trimming removed 3 bases from V and 2 bases from J; junction bases left unmatched: 10. From germline, CDR1 is SGDLS and CDR2 YYNGEE. CDR3 length: 16 amino acids. In DNA form, the CDR3 reads TGTGCCAGCAGCGCCGGGGGGGACACGAGAACCTACGAGCAGTACTTC. It translates to CASSAGGDTRTYEQYF.

This clone has more than one count but fewer than ten. The rearrangement links TRBV7-8 to TRBJ1-5; D is unclear. The V and J ends lost 5 bases and 8 bases respectively, with 10 bases between them. The CDR3 totals 12 residues. Germline V gene lookup returns CDR1 SGHVS and CDR2 FQNEAQ. CDR3 in DNA: TGTGCCAGCAGCGACTACTTGGAGCCCCAGCATTTT. Its protein is CASSDYLEPQHF.

CDR3 protein: CSVEESGGRGYTF. CDR3 nucleotide sequence: TGCAGCGTTGAAGAGTCCGGCGGTCGTGGCTACACCTTC. The chain recombines TRBV29-1 with TRBJ1-2; D is uncertain. The CDR3 is 13 residues long. V was shortened by 0 bases and J by 7 bases, with 12 bases between the two germline ends. CDR1 and CDR2 (germline): SQVTM, ANQGSEA.

J is TRBJ2-2 and V is TRBV5-1; D might be TRBD1 (5 bases). V lost 2 bases and J 4 bases, leaving 12 bases between the germline ends. This CDR3 has 15 amino acids. Per germline, CDR1 SGHRS and CDR2 YFSETQ. DNA for the CDR3: TGCGCCAGCAGCTTCTTGGCAGGGTCCACCGGGGAGCTGTTTTTT. Amino acid sequence: CASSFLAGSTGELFF. The full variable domain, rest sourced from reference TRBV5-1 and TRBJ2-2, is KAGVTQTPRYLIKTRGQQVTLSCSPISGHRSVSWYQQTPGQGLQFLFEYFSETQRNKGNFPGRFSGRQFSNSRSEMNVSTLELGDSALYLCASSFLAGSTGELFFGEGSRLTVL.

The J gene is TRBJ1-2, the V gene TRBV5-4; 10 bases fit TRBD1. Germline assignment: CDR1 SGHNT and CDR2 YYREEE (reference sequence). J gave up 5 bases and V 7 bases, and 11 bases lay outside the gene matches. CDR3 length equals 15 residues. In DNA form, the CDR3 reads TGTGCCAGCTCATACCGACAGGGGGCGCAATATGGCTACACCTTC. The encoded protein is CASSYRQGAQYGYTF.

V gene TRBV7-9 combines with J gene TRBJ2-5; tentatively, D is TRBD2 (7 bases). The CDR3 runs to 16 residues. Germline V gene sequence: CDR1 SEHNR, CDR2 FQNEAQ (reference sequence). The ends were cut back, 5 bases at V and 4 bases at J, with 20 bases in the middle. In DNA form, the CDR3 reads TGTGCCAGCAGCCCCCACGGAGGGGGGGTTAGAGAGACCCAGTACTTC. Its translation is CASSPHGGGVRETQYF.

V and J are TRBV6-6 and TRBJ2-3; possibly TRBD2 for D (5 bases). The CDR3 totals 14 residues. The ends were cut back, 7 bases at V and 6 bases at J, with 17 bases in the middle. The germline gives CDR1 MNHNY, CDR2 SVGAGI (reference sequence). DNA of the CDR3: TGTGCCAGCACCGCCACCGGCCCGGGGGATACGCAGTATTTT. As protein: CASTATGPGDTQYF.

The chain couples TRBV7-2 to TRBJ2-5, with 7 bases fitting TRBD1. J lost 0 bases, V lost 3 bases, and 4 bases had no gene match. Per the germline V gene, CDR1 is SGHTA and CDR2 is FQGNSA. The CDR3 is 15 amino acids. CDR3 residues: CASSFRGQYQETQYF. The CDR3 nucleotides read TGTGCCAGCAGCTTTCGGGGACAGTACCAAGAGACCCAGTACTTC.

The chain employs TRBV14 and TRBJ2-3; D perhaps matches TRBD2 (7 bases). From germline, CDR1 is SGHDN and CDR2 FVKESK. The CDR3 runs to 15 residues. The V end lost 4 bases, the J end lost 4 bases, and 15 bases lay between the germline ends. The CDR3 coding sequence is TGTGCCAGCAGCCGTGACCTAGGGGGGGCAGATACGCAGTATTTT. It encodes CASSRDLGGADTQYF.

CDR3 in DNA: TGTGCCAGCTCACTGGCCCAGACAGGGGGCGAGCAGTACTTC. This gives the protein CASSLAQTGGEQYF. The J gene is TRBJ2-7, the V gene TRBV18; the match to TRBD1 covers 9 bases. This CDR3 contains 14 residues. V was pared by 4 bases and J by 6 bases, with 7 bases of the junction left unmatched. Germline V lookup: CDR1 KGHSH, CDR2 LQKENI. Variable domain in full (rest from reference TRBV18 and TRBJ2-7): NAGVMQNPRHLVRRRGQEARLRCSPMKGHSHVYWYRQLPEEGLKFMVYLQKENIIDESGMPKERFSAEFPKEGPSILRIQQVVRGDSAAYFCASSLAQTGGEQYFGPGTRLTVT.

V usage is TRBV4-3 and J usage is TRBJ2-5; D uncertain. Looked up from germline, CDR1 is LGHNA and CDR2 is YSLEER. V was pared by 0 bases and J by 0 bases, with 8 bases between. This CDR3 is 15 amino acids long. The CDR3 loop reads CASSQDLRYQETQYF. The CDR3 coding sequence is TGCGCCAGCAGCCAAGATCTGCGGTACCAAGAGACCCAGTACTTC.

The rearrangement links TRBV2 to TRBJ1-2, with D possibly matching TRBD1 (6 bases). CDR1 and CDR2 (germline): SNHLY, FYNNEI. The CDR3 loop spans 14 amino acids. Trimming left V 3 bases short and J 2 bases short, with 10 bases between. The CDR3 DNA follows: TGTGCCAGCAGTGACCTTGGACAGAACTATGGCTACACCTTC. The encoded protein is CASSDLGQNYGYTF.